This TCR beta chain appears in the sequencing data of a study of blood T cell repertoires in COVID-19. Sequenced by immunoSEQ multiplex PCR; TCRdb stores in-frame clones only, minus some. The sample yields roughly 190,000 clones, about 80% seen once. This CDR3 has 15 amino acids. Germline CDR1 is SGDLS and CDR2 is YYNGEE. V dropped 3 bases and J dropped 0 bases, with 12 bases sitting between them. This receptor was obtained from a man in his sixties with acute or convalescent COVID-19. The sample consisted of peripheral blood. The V gene is TRBV9, the J gene TRBJ1-1; D remains unclear. The CDR3, as DNA: TGTGCCAGCAGCGCTGCCCCAGTAATGAACACTGAAGCTTTCTTT. Residues: CASSAAPVMNTEAFF.